This TCR beta chain derives from a study of graft-versus-host responses after intestinal transplantation. The table came from immunoSEQ multiplex PCR; TCRdb's copy has only in-frame clones and leaves some out. The sample lists about 64,000 clones, 80% to 95% occurring once. The V end lost 5 bases, the J end lost 3 bases, and 17 bases lay between the germline ends. The CDR3 sequence is 15 residues long. CDR1 is SGHTA and CDR2 is FQGTGA in the germline V gene. The specimen comprised bone marrow, sampled 734 days after intestinal transplantation. The chain has TRBV7-3 and TRBJ2-7; a weak D match, TRBD2 (6 bases). This TCR was recovered from a human patient who received an intestinal transplant, so some T cells may come from the graft donor. The CDR3 is CASSLDFGGGYEQYF. The CDR3, as DNA: TGTGCCAGCAGCCTCGACTTTGGGGGAGGCTACGAGCAGTACTTC.